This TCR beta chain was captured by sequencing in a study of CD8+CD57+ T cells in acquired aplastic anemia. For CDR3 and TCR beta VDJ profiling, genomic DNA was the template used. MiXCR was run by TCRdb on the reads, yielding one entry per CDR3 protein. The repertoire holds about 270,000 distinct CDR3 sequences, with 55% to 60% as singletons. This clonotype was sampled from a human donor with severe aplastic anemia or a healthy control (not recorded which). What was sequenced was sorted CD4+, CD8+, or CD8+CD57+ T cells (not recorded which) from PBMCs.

This CDR3 reads CAISEGVYNEQFF. The CDR3 bases are TGTGCCATCAGTGAGGGGGTCTACAATGAGCAGTTCTTC. V gene TRBV10-3 combines with J gene TRBJ2-1; D is ambiguous. The CDR3 totals 13 residues. V gave up 2 bases and J gave up 3 bases, with 5 bases separating them. The germline V gene has CDR1 ENHRY and CDR2 SYGVKD.